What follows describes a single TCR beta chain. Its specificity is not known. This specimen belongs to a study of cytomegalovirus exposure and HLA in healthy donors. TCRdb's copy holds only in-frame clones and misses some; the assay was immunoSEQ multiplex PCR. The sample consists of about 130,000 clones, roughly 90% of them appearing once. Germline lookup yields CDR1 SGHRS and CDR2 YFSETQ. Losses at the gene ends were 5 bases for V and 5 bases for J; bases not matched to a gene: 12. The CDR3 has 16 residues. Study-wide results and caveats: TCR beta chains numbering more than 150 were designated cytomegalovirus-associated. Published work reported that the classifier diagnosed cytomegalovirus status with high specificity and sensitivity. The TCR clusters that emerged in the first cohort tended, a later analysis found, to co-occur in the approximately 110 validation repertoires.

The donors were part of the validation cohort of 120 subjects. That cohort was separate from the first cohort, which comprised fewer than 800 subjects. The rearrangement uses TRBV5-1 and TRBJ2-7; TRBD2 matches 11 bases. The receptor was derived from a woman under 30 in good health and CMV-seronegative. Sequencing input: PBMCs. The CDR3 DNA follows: TGCGCCAGCAGACCCCTTTTAGCGGGAGGGATCCACGAGCAGTACTTC. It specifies CASRPLLAGGIHEQYF.